This T cell receptor beta chain was obtained from a study of control samples from healthy donors and cancer patients. Clones were sequenced by immunoSEQ multiplex PCR, and TCRdb holds only the in-frame ones, with some missing. The table has 100,000 to 150,000 clones, 80% to 95% seen once; the top ten hold 2% to 2.5%. This receptor was taken from a woman aged 45-60 years in good health. Sequences were obtained from blood.

CDR3 DNA: TGTGCCAGCAGCTCTGGACCGAAAGATACGCAGTATTTT. Translating it yields CASSSGPKDTQYF. The chain uses TRBV11-2 and TRBJ2-3; D uncertain. CDR1 and CDR2 from the germline V gene are SGHAT and FQNNGV. This CDR3 comprises 13 residues. Trimming took off 4 bases at V and 5 bases at J, with 10 bases between the two ends.